The T cell receptor (beta chain) described here comes from a study of shared clonotypes between healthy human individuals. The CDR3 has 16 residues. Trimming at V came to 3 bases and at J to 4 bases, leaving 3 bases not matched to a gene. Germline values: CDR1 SGHNT, CDR2 YYREEE (reference sequence). Sequenced by immunoSEQ multiplex PCR; TCRdb stores in-frame clones only, minus some. The sample lists roughly 500,000 clones, 95% to 97% occurring once. The source is a woman in her twenties or thirties in good health. Sequencing input: naive CD4+ T cells sorted from blood. Subset here: CD45RA+ positively selected. The rearrangement uses TRBV5-4 and TRBJ2-1; TRBD2 agrees at 14 bases. The CDR3 nucleotides read TGTGCCAGCAGCTACGGGACTAGCGGGGGTTACAATGAGCAGTTCTTC. Protein: CASSYGTSGGYNEQFF.